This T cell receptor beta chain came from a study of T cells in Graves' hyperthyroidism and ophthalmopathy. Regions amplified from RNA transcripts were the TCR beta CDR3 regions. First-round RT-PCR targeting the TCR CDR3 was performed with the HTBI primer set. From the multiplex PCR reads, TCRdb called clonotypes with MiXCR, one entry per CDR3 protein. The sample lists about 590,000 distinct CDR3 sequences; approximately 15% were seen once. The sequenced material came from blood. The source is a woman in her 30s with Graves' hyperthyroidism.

Here the CDR3 DNA reads TGCGCCAGTAGGGGACAGGGAACTGGAAACACCATATATTTT. This gives the protein CASRGQGTGNTIYF. The chain joins TRBV5-1 to TRBJ1-3, with TRBD1 identical over 9 bases. V lost 8 bases and J lost 2; bases outside the gene matches: 5. The germline V gene encodes CDR1 SGHRS and CDR2 YFSETQ. CDR3 length: 14 amino acids. The full variable domain, its missing parts supplied by reference TRBV5-1 and TRBJ1-3, is KAGVTQTPRYLIKTRGQQVTLSCSPISGHRSVSWYQQTPGQGLQFLFEYFSETQRNKGNFPGRFSGRQFSNSRSEMNVSTLELGDSALYLCASRGQGTGNTIYFGEGSWLTVV.